These 29 T cell receptor beta chains share one sample of origin, sequenced in a study of blood T cells in healthy people across ages. Next came a second PCR, run for about 7 to 12 cycles, which used a sample-barcoded 5' primer along with a J-beta primer mix. One entry per CDR3 protein, called by TCRdb with MiXCR from the 5' RACE reads. The data hold under 1 million distinct CDR3 sequences, with approximately 44% observed a single time. Sequencing used blood. The receptors shown here come from a man aged 55 to 70 in good health.

This clonotype was seen a few times. The V gene is TRBV12-3 or TRBV12-4, the J gene TRBJ1-2; 10 bases align to TRBD1. After removal of 5 bases from V and 4 bases from J, the junction contained 19 bases not matched to a gene. The CDR3 has 19 amino acids. CDR3 amino acids: CASSPAPTLGTGETYGYTF. In DNA form, the CDR3 reads TGTGCCAGCAGTCCCGCCCCCACATTAGGGACAGGGGAGACCTATGGCTACACCTTC.

This clonotype appeared a few times. The chain joins TRBV5-1 to TRBJ1-1; D is ambiguous. Looked up from germline, CDR1 is SGHRS and CDR2 is YFSETQ. This CDR3 spans 16 amino acids. V lost 0 bases, J lost 0 bases, and 12 bases lay in between. CDR3 in amino acids: CASSLEAGIVNTEAFF. As DNA, the CDR3 is TGCGCCAGCAGCTTGGAGGCGGGGATCGTGAACACTGAAGCTTTCTTT. Combining the CDR3 with reference TRBV5-1 and TRBJ1-1 gives the whole variable domain KAGVTQTPRYLIKTRGQQVTLSCSPISGHRSVSWYQQTPGQGLQFLFEYFSETQRNKGNFPGRFSGRQFSNSRSEMNVSTLELGDSALYLCASSLEAGIVNTEAFFGQGTRLTVV.

CDR3 in DNA: TGTGCCAGCAGCCGACTGAGGAGTAGCGGGGGGGAAGAGACCCAGTACTTC. This sequence encodes CASSRLRSSGGEETQYF. The genes are TRBV11-2 and TRBJ2-5; TRBD2 matches at 11 bases. Trimming took 5 bases from V and 3 from J; bases not matched to a gene: 11. The CDR3 totals 17 residues. In germline, CDR1 is SGHAT, CDR2 FQNNGV.

This clonotype was detected a few times. The chain is built from TRBV5-1 and TRBJ2-1, with TRBD2 matching 9 bases. The germline CDR1 and CDR2 sequences are SGHRS and YFSETQ. V was clipped by 4 bases and J by 8 bases; unmatched bases: 19. CDR3 length equals 18 residues. The CDR3 coding sequence is TGCGCCAGCAGCATTCCTTCTAGCGGGGTCCGCCCTTCTTATGAGCAGTTCTTC. Residues: CASSIPSSGVRPSYEQFF.

The CDR3 here is CASYPRDSYTDTQYF. Here the CDR3 DNA reads TGTGCCAGTTACCCCCGGGACAGCTACACAGATACGCAGTATTTT. The chain links TRBV5-6 to TRBJ2-3; 7 nucleotides align to TRBD1. This CDR3 spans 15 amino acids. Trimming removed 8 bases from V and 2 bases from J; junction bases left unmatched: 11. Per the germline V gene, CDR1 is SGHDT and CDR2 is YYEEEE.

The chain recombines TRBV20-1 with TRBJ1-1, with a tentative D call TRBD1 (6 bases). Germline values: CDR1 DFQATT, CDR2 SNEGSKA (reference sequence). The CDR3 runs to 15 residues. V shed 5 bases and J shed 1 base, with 17 bases lying between them. CDR3 protein: CSAWTAGRRNTEAFF. CDR3 coding DNA: TGCAGTGCTTGGACAGCGGGGCGTCGGAACACTGAAGCTTTCTTT.

The V gene is TRBV9, the J gene TRBJ1-6; 8 nucleotides agree with TRBD1. V shed 3 bases and J 4 bases; nucleotides not matched to a gene: 3. Germline V gives CDR1 SGDLS, CDR2 YYNGEE. CDR3 length: 15 amino acids. The CDR3 nucleotides are TGTGCCAGCAGCGACCGACAGGGGTATAATTCACCCCTCCACTTT. This codes for CASSDRQGYNSPLHF.

On this clonotype: No conserved phenylalanine or tryptophan ends this CDR3, so it is likely a read error. This chain uses TRBV20-1 with TRBJ2-3; TRBD2 agrees at 11 bases. Trimming at V came to 4 bases and at J to 5 bases, leaving 14 bases not matched to a gene. The CDR3 sequence is 17 residues long. Germline V lookup: CDR1 DFQATT, CDR2 SNEGSKA (reference sequence). The CDR3 reads CSANSGRATVGIDTQYV. The DNA of the CDR3 is TGCAGTGCTAATAGCGGGAGGGCAACCGTGGGGATAGATACGCAGTATGTT.

This chain links TRBV7-2 with TRBJ1-4, with 7 bases fitting TRBD1. Per germline, CDR1 SGHTA and CDR2 FQGNSA. The CDR3 spans 15 residues. With 4 bases clipped from V and 7 bases from J, the junction kept 9 bases outside the gene matches. The CDR3, as DNA: TGTGCCAGCAGCTACCAACAGGGGACGGGTGAAAAACTGTTTTTT. It translates to CASSYQQGTGEKLFF. Full variable domain (missing parts from reference TRBV7-2 and TRBJ1-4): GAGVSQSPSNKVTEKGKDVELRCDPISGHTALYWYRQSLGQGLEFLIYFQGNSAPDKSGLPSDRFSAERTGGSVSTLTIQRTQQEDSAVYLCASSYQQGTGEKLFFGSGTQLSVL.

This clonotype was seen a handful of times. The chain has TRBV20-1 and TRBJ2-3, with a weak D call TRBD2 (5 bases). The V gene lost 1 base and the J gene lost 0 bases, with 11 bases spanning the gap. This CDR3 region has 15 residues. CDR1 is DFQATT, CDR2 SNEGSKA, per germline (reference sequence). CDR3 nucleotides: TGCAGTGCTAGAGGCGGGCAATCTAGCACAGATACGCAGTATTTT. Translated, it gives CSARGGQSSTDTQYF.

The CDR3 reads CASSPPAGEAFF. CDR3 DNA sequence: TGTGCCAGCAGCCCCCCGGCCGGTGAAGCTTTCTTT. This chain joins TRBV9 and TRBJ1-1, with unresolved D. The ends were cut back, 4 bases at V and 7 bases at J, with 11 bases in the middle. Germline CDR1 and CDR2: SGDLS and YYNGEE. This CDR3 is 12 amino acids long.

The table lists this clonotype with a few counts. The V call is TRBV5-4, the J call TRBJ2-7, with D perhaps TRBD1 (5 bases). The CDR3 is made up of 13 amino acids. Germline V gene sequence: CDR1 SGHNT, CDR2 YYREEE (reference sequence). V was pared by 2 bases and J by 6 bases, with 12 bases between. Here the CDR3 DNA reads TGTGCCAGCAGCTTTTGGACACTGGGCGAGCAGTACTTC. It is translated as CASSFWTLGEQYF.

The sample holds a few counts of this clonotype. The chain recombines TRBV7-2 with TRBJ2-1; weak D call: TRBD1 (6 bases). The CDR3 extends over 15 amino acids. In germline, CDR1 is SGHTA, CDR2 FQGNSA. The V end lost 4 bases, the J end lost 6 bases, and 16 bases lay between the germline ends. CDR3 loop: CASSSGVIPRNEQFF. The CDR3 bases are TGTGCCAGCAGCTCAGGGGTAATACCCCGCAATGAGCAGTTCTTC.

The chain recombines TRBV3-1 with TRBJ1-2; no firm D call. Trimming took off 0 bases at V and 0 bases at J, with 8 bases between the two ends. The CDR3 runs to 15 residues. Germline V CDR1 and CDR2: LGHDT, YNNKEL (reference sequence). This chain's CDR3 is CASSQEAAANYGYTF. In DNA form, the CDR3 reads TGTGCCAGCAGCCAAGAGGCGGCAGCTAACTATGGCTACACCTTC.

V usage is TRBV7-6 and J usage is TRBJ2-7; TRBD1 might be the D (6 bases). The CDR3 consists of 16 residues. Trimming cost V 1 base and J 2 bases, with 15 bases left between them. Germline V gives CDR1 SGHVS, CDR2 FNYEAQ. The CDR3 reads CASSLGLPTGPYEQYF. CDR3 DNA: TGTGCCAGCAGCTTAGGCCTTCCGACAGGCCCCTACGAGCAGTACTTC.

The V gene is TRBV9, the J gene TRBJ2-1; D assignment may be TRBD1 or TRBD2 (5 bases each). The CDR3 covers 15 residues. Germline V gives CDR1 SGDLS, CDR2 YYNGEE. Trimming removed 4 bases from V and 4 bases from J, with 15 bases in between. The CDR3 DNA sequence: TGTGCCAGCAGCTCGCAGGGCCCGGGGTACAATGAGCAGTTCTTC. This translates into CASSSQGPGYNEQFF.

This clonotype was counted between two and nine times. The chain couples TRBV6-5 to TRBJ2-7; D gene uncertain. The V end lost 8 bases, the J end lost 4 bases, and 12 bases lay between the germline ends. Germline CDR1 and CDR2: MNHEY and SVGAGI. The CDR3 consists of 12 residues. The CDR3 DNA follows: TGTGCCAGCCGAAGATTCCCTTACGAGCAGTACTTC. This codes for CASRRFPYEQYF.

J is TRBJ1-2 and V is TRBV27; no clear D gene. In germline, CDR1 is MNHEY, CDR2 SMNVEV (reference sequence). The V end lost 6 bases, the J end lost 6 bases, and 23 bases lay between the germline ends. This CDR3 is 16 amino acids long. This CDR3 reads CASSSLFKGYGDGYTF. The CDR3 DNA reads as TGTGCCAGCAGCAGCCTTTTTAAGGGTTATGGTGATGGCTACACCTTC.

The chain employs TRBV11-2 and TRBJ2-7; TRBD2 might be the D (5 bases). Near its end, the DNA agrees better with TRBJ2-5, so the J call may be wrong. Germline CDR1 reads SGHAT; CDR2 reads FQNNGV. The CDR3 consists of 16 residues. The CDR3 region is CASSLVEIRRGETQYF. CDR3 DNA sequence: TGTGCCAGCAGCTTAGTGGAAATTCGGCGAGGGGAGACCCAGTACTTC.

In DNA, the CDR3 is TGTGCCAGCAGTTACTCGGGACAGGTCAACGAGCAGTACTTC. It yields the protein CASSYSGQVNEQYF. This chain uses TRBV6-2 or TRBV6-3 with TRBJ2-7; 8 positions match TRBD1. Looked up from germline, CDR1 is MNHEY and CDR2 is SVGEGT. V dropped 0 bases and J dropped 5; count of bases not matched to a gene: 3. The CDR3 has 14 amino acids.

The CDR3 reads CASSLGTGGVDGYTF. The CDR3 nucleotides read TGTGCCAGCAGCTTGGGGACAGGGGGAGTGGATGGCTACACCTTC. This chain links TRBV7-6 with TRBJ1-2; 11 positions agree with TRBD1. The CDR3 is 15 amino acids. Trimming at V came to 3 bases and at J to 6 bases, leaving 6 bases not matched to a gene. Per the germline V gene, CDR1 is SGHVS and CDR2 is FNYEAQ.

The sample holds a few counts of this clonotype. The chain joins TRBV20-1 to TRBJ2-1, with D unclear. Trimming stripped 0 bases from V and 9 bases from J, with 15 bases between. There are 14 residues in the CDR3. Per the germline V gene, CDR1 is DFQATT and CDR2 is SNEGSKA (reference sequence). The CDR3 DNA reads TGCAGTGCTAGAGAAGCGACCGACTCTGGTGAGCAGTTCTTC. It codes for CSAREATDSGEQFF.

This clonotype was seen a single time. This rearrangement joins TRBV9 to TRBJ2-7, with D possibly TRBD2 on 5 matching bases. CDR3 length equals 16 residues. Deletions cut 4 bases from V and 10 bases from J, with 27 bases between. Germline assignment: CDR1 SGDLS and CDR2 YYNGEE. CDR3 region: CASSPRRIGNQEIQYF. The CDR3 bases are TGTGCCAGCAGCCCCCGAAGGATCGGGAATCAGGAGATCCAGTACTTC.

Of note for this clonotype: A much more abundant neighbour one base away suggests this may be a read error. This sequence joins TRBV7-2 and TRBJ2-7; D assignment may be TRBD1 or TRBD2 (7 bases each). The J call is in doubt because the DNA end fits TRBJ2-4 better. Germline V gene sequence: CDR1 SGHTA, CDR2 FQGNSA. CDR3 length equals 12 residues. The CDR3 bases are TGTGCCAGCGGCCAGGGGGGGAACATTCAGTACTTC. Amino acids: CASGQGGNIQYF.

The chain has TRBV6-6 and TRBJ2-4, with TRBD1 matching 8 bases. With V trimmed by 3 bases and J by 3 bases, 4 bases remained unmatched. Germline CDR1 MNHNY, CDR2 SVGAGI (reference sequence). The CDR3 is 15 amino acids. The CDR3 DNA sequence: TGTGCCAGCAGTTATGACAGGGGAGGCAAAAACATTCAGTACTTC. This translates into CASSYDRGGKNIQYF.

This clonotype was counted only a few times. The chain uses TRBV7-9 and TRBJ2-7; the D call may be TRBD1 or TRBD2 (5 bases each). Germline CDR1 is SEHNR and CDR2 is FQNEAQ (reference sequence). The CDR3 is made up of 12 amino acids. Trimming removed 5 bases at V and 4 bases at J, with 9 bases between. CDR3 nucleotides: TGTGCCAGCAGCGTCAGGGAGTACGAGCAGTACTTC. It yields the protein CASSVREYEQYF.

For the CDR3, the DNA is TGTGCCAGCAGCGTCGGCAAGCTCCGGGGCGAGCAGTACTTC. Protein product: CASSVGKLRGEQYF. The J gene is TRBJ2-7, the V gene TRBV9; D possibly corresponds to TRBD2 (5 bases). The V gene's germline CDR1 is SGDLS and CDR2 YYNGEE. The CDR3 is 14 residues long. The V and J ends lost 2 bases and 6 bases respectively, with 15 bases between them.

CDR3 residues: CASSQYRGGELFF. The DNA of the CDR3 is TGTGCCAGCAGCCAATATCGGGGCGGGGAGCTGTTTTTT. The rearrangement joins TRBV3-1 to TRBJ2-2; maybe TRBD2 (5 bases). CDR3 length: 13 amino acids. V was trimmed by 2 bases and J by 7 bases, leaving 8 bases between them. Per germline, CDR1 LGHDT and CDR2 YNNKEL (reference sequence).

This clonotype has a handful of counts. The J gene is TRBJ2-3, the V gene TRBV6-2 or TRBV6-3; D is unresolved. Germline V gives CDR1 MNHEY, CDR2 SVGEGT. The CDR3 length is 13 residues. V lost 2 bases and J lost 0, with 3 bases in between. The CDR3: CASSYGSTDTQYF. The CDR3, as DNA: TGTGCCAGCAGTTACGGTAGCACAGATACGCAGTATTTT.